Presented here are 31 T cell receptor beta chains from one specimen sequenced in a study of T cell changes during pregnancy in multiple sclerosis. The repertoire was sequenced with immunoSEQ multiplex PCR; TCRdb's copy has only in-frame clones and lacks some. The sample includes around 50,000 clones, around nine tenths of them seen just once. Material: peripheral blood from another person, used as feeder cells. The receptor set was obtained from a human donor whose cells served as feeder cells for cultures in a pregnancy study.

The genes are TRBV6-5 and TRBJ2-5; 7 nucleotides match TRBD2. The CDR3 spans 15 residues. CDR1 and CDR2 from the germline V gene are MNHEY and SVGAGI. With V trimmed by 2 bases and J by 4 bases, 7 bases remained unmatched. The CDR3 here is CASSYPLGGGETQYF. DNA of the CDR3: TGTGCCAGCAGTTACCCGCTTGGCGGGGGAGAGACCCAGTACTTC.

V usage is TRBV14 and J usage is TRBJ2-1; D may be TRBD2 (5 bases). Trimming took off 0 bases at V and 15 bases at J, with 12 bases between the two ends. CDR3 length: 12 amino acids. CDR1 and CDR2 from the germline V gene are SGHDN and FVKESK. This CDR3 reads CASSQDRALAFF. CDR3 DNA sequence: TGTGCCAGCAGCCAAGATAGGGCTCTAGCGTTCTTC.

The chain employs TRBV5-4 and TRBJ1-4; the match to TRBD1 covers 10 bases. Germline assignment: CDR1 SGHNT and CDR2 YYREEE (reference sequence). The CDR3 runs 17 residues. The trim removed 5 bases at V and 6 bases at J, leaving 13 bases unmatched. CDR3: CASSHLGQGIKDEKLFF. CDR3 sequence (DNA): TGTGCCAGCAGTCACCTGGGACAGGGGATCAAAGATGAAAAACTGTTTTTT.

The CDR3 is CASSPGSGGYNEQFF. In nucleotides, the CDR3 is TGTGCCAGCTCACCAGGTAGCGGGGGATACAATGAGCAGTTCTTC. V and J are TRBV18 and TRBJ2-1, with TRBD2 matching over 9 bases. Trimming took 2 bases from V and 4 from J; bases not matched to a gene: 3. Germline CDR1 is KGHSH and CDR2 is LQKENI. This CDR3 region has 15 residues.

The CDR3 sequence is CASSARTDWINEKLFF. The DNA for the CDR3 is TGTGCCAGCAGCGCCCGGACAGATTGGATTAATGAAAAACTGTTTTTT. This rearrangement joins TRBV7-9 to TRBJ1-4; the D gene is possibly TRBD1 (6 bases). Germline V CDR1 and CDR2: SEHNR, FQNEAQ (reference sequence). The CDR3 covers 16 residues. Trimming pared 5 bases from V and 4 bases from J, leaving 17 bases between. Full variable domain (remainder filled in from reference TRBV7-9 and TRBJ1-4): DTGVSQNPRHKITKRGQNVTFRCDPISEHNRLYWYRQTLGQGPEFLTYFQNEAQLEKSRLLSDRFSAERPKGSFSTLEIQRTEQGDSAMYLCASSARTDWINEKLFFGSGTQLSVL.

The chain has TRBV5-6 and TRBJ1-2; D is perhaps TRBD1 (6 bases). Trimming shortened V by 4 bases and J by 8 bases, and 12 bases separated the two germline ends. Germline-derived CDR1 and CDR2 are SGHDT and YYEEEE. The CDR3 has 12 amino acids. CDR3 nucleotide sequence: TGTGCCAGCAGCCCGGTCAGGGGAGGCTACACCTTC. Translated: CASSPVRGGYTF.

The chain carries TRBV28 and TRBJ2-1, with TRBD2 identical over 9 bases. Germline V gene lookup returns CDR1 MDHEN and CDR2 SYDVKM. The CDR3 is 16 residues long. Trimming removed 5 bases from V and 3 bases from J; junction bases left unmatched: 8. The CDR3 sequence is CASSPPGAGGYNEQFF. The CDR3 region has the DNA TGTGCCAGCAGTCCCCCGGGAGCGGGGGGCTACAATGAGCAGTTCTTC.

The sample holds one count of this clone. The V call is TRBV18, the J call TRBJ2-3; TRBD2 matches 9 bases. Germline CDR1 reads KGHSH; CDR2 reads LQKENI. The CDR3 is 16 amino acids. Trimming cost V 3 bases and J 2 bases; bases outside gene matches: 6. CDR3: CASSPIAGEYTDTQYF. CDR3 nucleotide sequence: TGTGCCAGCTCACCTATAGCGGGGGAATACACAGATACGCAGTATTTT.

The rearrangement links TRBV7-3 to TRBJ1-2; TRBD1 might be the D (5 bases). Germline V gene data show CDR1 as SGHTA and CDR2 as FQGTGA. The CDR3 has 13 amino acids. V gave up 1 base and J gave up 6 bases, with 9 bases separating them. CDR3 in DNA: TGTGCCAGCAGCTTAAATGGACACGATGGCTACACCTTC. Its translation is CASSLNGHDGYTF. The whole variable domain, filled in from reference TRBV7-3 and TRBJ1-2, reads GAGVSQTPSNKVTEKGKYVELRCDPISGHTALYWYRQSLGQGPEFLIYFQGTGAADDSGLPNDRFFAVRPEGSVSTLKIQRTERGDSAVYLCASSLNGHDGYTFGSGTRLTVV.

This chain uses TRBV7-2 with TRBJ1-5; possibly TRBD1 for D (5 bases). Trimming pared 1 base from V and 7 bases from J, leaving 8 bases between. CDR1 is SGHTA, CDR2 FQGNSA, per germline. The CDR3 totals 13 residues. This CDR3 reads CASSLGGRQPQHF. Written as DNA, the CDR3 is TGTGCCAGCAGCTTAGGGGGGAGACAGCCCCAGCATTTT.

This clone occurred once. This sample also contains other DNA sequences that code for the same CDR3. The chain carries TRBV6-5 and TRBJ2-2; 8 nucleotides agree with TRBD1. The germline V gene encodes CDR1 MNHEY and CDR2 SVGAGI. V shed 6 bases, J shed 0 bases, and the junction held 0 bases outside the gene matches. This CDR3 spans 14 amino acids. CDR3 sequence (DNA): TGTGCCAGCAGGGGACAGGCGAACACCGGGGAGCTGTTTTTT. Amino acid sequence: CASRGQANTGELFF.

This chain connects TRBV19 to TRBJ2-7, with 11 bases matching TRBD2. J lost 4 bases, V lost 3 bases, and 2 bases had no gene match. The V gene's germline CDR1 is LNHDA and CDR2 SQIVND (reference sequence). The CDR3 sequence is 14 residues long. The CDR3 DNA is TGTGCCAGTAGTATCACTAGCGGGAGATACGAGCAGTACTTC. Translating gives CASSITSGRYEQYF.

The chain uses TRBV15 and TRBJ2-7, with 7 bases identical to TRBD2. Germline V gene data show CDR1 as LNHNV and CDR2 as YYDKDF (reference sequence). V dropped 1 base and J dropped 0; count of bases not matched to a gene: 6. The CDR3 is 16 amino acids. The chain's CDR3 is CATSRGGGLSSYEQYF. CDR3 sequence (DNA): TGTGCCACCAGCAGAGGGGGAGGGCTTAGCTCCTACGAGCAGTACTTC.

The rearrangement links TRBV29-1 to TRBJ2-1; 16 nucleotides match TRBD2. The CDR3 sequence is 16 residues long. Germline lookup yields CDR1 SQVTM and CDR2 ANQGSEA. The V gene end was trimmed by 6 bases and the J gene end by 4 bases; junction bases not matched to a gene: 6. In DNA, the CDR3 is TGCAGCGTACCCGGGACTAGCGGGGGGGCATACAATGAGCAGTTCTTC. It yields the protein CSVPGTSGGAYNEQFF.

CDR3 nucleotide sequence: TGTGCCAGCAGCTTTAGGCCGAACACTGAAGCTTTCTTT. Its translation is CASSFRPNTEAFF. This chain uses TRBV7-2 with TRBJ1-1; D is ambiguous. CDR3 length: 13 amino acids. V was pared by 3 bases and J by 1 base, with 6 bases between. CDR1 is SGHTA and CDR2 is FQGNSA in the germline V gene.

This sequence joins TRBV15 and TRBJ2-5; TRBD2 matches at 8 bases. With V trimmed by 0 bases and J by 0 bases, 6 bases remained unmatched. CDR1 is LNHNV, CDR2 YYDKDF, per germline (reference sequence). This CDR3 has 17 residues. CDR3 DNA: TGTGCCACCAGCAGAGATACTAGCGGAGTCTACCAAGAGACCCAGTACTTC. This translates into CATSRDTSGVYQETQYF.

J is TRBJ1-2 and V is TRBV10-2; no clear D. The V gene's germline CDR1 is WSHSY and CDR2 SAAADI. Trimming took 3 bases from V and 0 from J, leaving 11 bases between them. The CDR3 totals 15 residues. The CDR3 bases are TGCGCCAGCAGTGAATTCCTCTCATCTAACTATGGCTACACCTTC. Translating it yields CASSEFLSSNYGYTF.

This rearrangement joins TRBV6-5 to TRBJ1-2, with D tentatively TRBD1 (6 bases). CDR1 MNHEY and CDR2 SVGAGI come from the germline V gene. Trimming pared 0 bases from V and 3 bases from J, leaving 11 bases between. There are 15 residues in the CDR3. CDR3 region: CASSYSGGGDYGYTF. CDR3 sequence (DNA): TGTGCCAGCAGTTACTCCGGGGGGGGCGACTATGGCTACACCTTC.

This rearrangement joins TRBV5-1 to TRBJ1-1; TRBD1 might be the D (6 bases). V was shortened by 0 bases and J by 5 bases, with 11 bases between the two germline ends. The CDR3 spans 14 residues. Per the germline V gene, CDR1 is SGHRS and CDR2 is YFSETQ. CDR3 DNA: TGCGCCAGCAGCTTGGATACAGGGTGGACTGAAGCTTTCTTT. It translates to CASSLDTGWTEAFF.

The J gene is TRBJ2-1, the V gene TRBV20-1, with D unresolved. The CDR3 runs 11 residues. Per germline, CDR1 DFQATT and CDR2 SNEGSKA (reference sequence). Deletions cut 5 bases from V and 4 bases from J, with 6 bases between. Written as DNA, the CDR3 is TGCAGTGCTCTAAAATACAATGAGCAGTTCTTC. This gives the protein CSALKYNEQFF.

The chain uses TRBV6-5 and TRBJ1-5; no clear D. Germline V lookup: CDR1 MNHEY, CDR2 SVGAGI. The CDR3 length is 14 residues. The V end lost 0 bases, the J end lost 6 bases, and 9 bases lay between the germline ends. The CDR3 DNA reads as TGTGCCAGCAGTTACTCGTCCGGGGTTCAGCCCCAGCATTTT. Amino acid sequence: CASSYSSGVQPQHF.

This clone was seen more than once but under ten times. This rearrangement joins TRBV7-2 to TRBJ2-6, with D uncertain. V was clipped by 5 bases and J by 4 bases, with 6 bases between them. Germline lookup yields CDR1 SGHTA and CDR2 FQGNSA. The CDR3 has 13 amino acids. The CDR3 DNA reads TGTGCCAGCAGCAATTTGGGGGCCAACGTCCTGACTTTC. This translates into CASSNLGANVLTF.

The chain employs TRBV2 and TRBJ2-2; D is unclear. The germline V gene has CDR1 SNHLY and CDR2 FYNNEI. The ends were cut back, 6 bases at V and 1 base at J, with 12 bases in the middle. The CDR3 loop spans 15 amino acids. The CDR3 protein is CASSVGLGNTGELFF. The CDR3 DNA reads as TGTGCCAGCAGCGTAGGGTTAGGGAACACCGGGGAGCTGTTTTTT.

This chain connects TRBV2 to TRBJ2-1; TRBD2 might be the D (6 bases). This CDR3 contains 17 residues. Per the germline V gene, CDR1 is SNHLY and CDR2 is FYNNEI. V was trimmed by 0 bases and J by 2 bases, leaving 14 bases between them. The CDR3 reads CASSEAHQGGTYNEQFF. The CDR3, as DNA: TGTGCCAGCAGTGAAGCTCACCAGGGAGGCACCTACAATGAGCAGTTCTTC.

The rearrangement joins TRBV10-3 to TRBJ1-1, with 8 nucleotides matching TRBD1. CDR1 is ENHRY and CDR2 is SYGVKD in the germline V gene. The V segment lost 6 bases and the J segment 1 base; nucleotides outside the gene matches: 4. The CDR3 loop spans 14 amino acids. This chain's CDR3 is CAISPDRANTEAFF. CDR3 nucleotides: TGTGCCATCAGCCCGGACAGGGCGAACACTGAAGCTTTCTTT.

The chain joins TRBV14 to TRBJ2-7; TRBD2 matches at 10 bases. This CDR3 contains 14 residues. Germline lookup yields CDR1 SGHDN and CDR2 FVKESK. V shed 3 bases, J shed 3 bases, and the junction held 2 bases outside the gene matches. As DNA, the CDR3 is TGTGCCAGCAGCCAGAGGACTAGCGGCTACGAGCAGTACTTC. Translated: CASSQRTSGYEQYF. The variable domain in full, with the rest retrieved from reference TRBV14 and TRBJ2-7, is EAGVTQFPSHSVIEKGQTVTLRCDPISGHDNLYWYRRVMGKEIKFLLHFVKESKQDESGMPNNRFLAERTGGTYSTLKVQPAELEDSGVYFCASSQRTSGYEQYFGPGTRLTVT.

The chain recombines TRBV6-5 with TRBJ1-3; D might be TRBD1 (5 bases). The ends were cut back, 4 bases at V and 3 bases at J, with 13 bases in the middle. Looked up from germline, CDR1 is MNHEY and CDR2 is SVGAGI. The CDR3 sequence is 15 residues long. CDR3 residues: CASSLSRAGGNTIYF. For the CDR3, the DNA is TGTGCCAGCAGTTTATCCAGGGCTGGTGGAAACACCATATATTTT.

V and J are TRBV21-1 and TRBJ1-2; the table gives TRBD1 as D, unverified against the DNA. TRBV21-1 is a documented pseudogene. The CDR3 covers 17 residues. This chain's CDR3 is CASSKAQGAGGHYGYTF. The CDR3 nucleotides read TGTGCCAGCAGCAAAGCCCAAGGCGCAGGGGGCCACTATGGCTACACCTTC.

The CDR3 DNA is TGTGCCAGCAGCGCGACGAAAGTGGGCATAACTGAAGCTTTCTTT. Translating it yields CASSATKVGITEAFF. This rearrangement joins TRBV11-3 to TRBJ1-1; D is uncertain. CDR1 is SGHNT and CDR2 is YENEEA in the germline V gene. With 5 bases removed from V and 5 bases from J, the gap between germline ends came to 18 bases. CDR3 size: 15 residues.

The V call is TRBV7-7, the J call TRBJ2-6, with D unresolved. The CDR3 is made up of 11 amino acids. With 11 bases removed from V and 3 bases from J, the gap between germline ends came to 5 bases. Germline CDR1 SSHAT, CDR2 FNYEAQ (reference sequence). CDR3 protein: CAVFGANVLTF. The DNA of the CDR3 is TGTGCCGTATTTGGGGCCAACGTCCTGACTTTC.

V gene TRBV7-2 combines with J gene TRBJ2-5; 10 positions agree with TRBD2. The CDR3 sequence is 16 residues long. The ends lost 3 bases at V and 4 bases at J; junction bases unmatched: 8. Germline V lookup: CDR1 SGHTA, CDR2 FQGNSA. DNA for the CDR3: TGTGCCAGCAGCTTGTTCCAGCGGGAGGGCCGAGAGACCCAGTACTTC. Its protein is CASSLFQREGRETQYF.